The 5 T cell receptor beta chains in this list originate from one sample, sequenced in a study of cytomegalovirus exposure and HLA in healthy donors. In the PCR, 60 Vbeta and 13 Jbeta primers were used. Libraries were prepared by immunoSEQ multiplex PCR; TCRdb keeps only in-frame clonotypes and omits some of them. This table lists roughly 220,000 clones. The sequenced sample was PBMCs. Receptor source: a girl aged 2-10 years in good health and CMV-seropositive.

J is TRBJ1-6 and V is TRBV30; 9 bases line up with TRBD1. The germline V gene encodes CDR1 GTSNPN and CDR2 SVGIG (reference sequence). V lost 0 bases, J lost 10 bases, and 13 bases stayed unmatched. The CDR3 length is 17 residues. The chain's CDR3 is CAWSVFRDRDKESPLHF. The CDR3 DNA reads as TGTGCCTGGAGTGTCTTCAGGGACAGGGATAAAGAGTCACCCCTCCACTTT. Combining the CDR3 with reference TRBV30 and TRBJ1-6 gives the whole variable domain SQTIHQWPATLVQPVGSPLSLECTVEGTSNPNLYWYRQAAGRGLQLLFYSVGIGQISSEVPQNLSASRPQDRQFILSSKKLLLSDSGFYLCAWSVFRDRDKESPLHFGNGTRLTVT.

This chain uses TRBV6-1 with TRBJ2-7; perhaps TRBD1 as D (7 bases). Trimming cost V 2 bases and J 6 bases, with 35 bases left between them. This CDR3 region has 21 residues. Germline V gives CDR1 MNHNS, CDR2 SASEGT. In DNA form, the CDR3 reads TGTGCCAGCAGTGAATTGAGGAGGGGGCTTACAAAAGGCGAAGCCGGGGCCGAGCAGTACTTC. This codes for CASSELRRGLTKGEAGAEQYF.

The V gene is TRBV14, the J gene TRBJ2-4; D perhaps matches TRBD1 (6 bases). This CDR3 region has 17 residues. The germline V and J ends were trimmed by 0 bases and 0 bases, with 12 bases remaining between them. Germline V gene sequence: CDR1 SGHDN, CDR2 FVKESK. CDR3 loop: CASSQENRDIAKNIQYF. DNA of the CDR3: TGTGCCAGCAGCCAAGAAAACAGGGATATAGCCAAAAACATTCAGTACTTC.

The chain joins TRBV5-6 to TRBJ2-5; 9 bases match TRBD1. The better agreement between TRBJ2-7 and the DNA end casts doubt on the J call. The CDR3 loop spans 14 amino acids. From germline, CDR1 is SGHDT and CDR2 YYEEEE. The DNA of the CDR3 is TGTGCCAGCAGCTTGTGGGACAGGGTAGGCGAGCAGTACTTC. Protein sequence: CASSLWDRVGEQYF.

Here the CDR3 reads CASSQEGSRARADTQYF. CDR3 nucleotide sequence: TGTGCCAGCAGCCAAGAAGGTTCGCGGGCCCGAGCAGATACGCAGTATTTT. The chain links TRBV4-2 to TRBJ2-3; a weak D match, TRBD2 (5 bases). The V gene's germline CDR1 is LGHNA and CDR2 YNFKEQ. CDR3 length: 17 amino acids. The V end lost 0 bases, the J end lost 4 bases, and 17 bases lay between the germline ends.